The 16 T cell receptor beta chains given below trace back to one sample, sequenced in a study of blood T cell repertoires in COVID-19. Produced via immunoSEQ multiplex PCR; TCRdb's table is partial and in-frame only. Among some 79,000 clones listed, about 89% were seen once. Sequenced: peripheral blood. These receptors were obtained from a man aged 70-80 years with active or convalescent COVID-19.

This clone showed up just a few times. The chain links TRBV6-5 to TRBJ1-3, with 9 bases lining up with TRBD1. The CDR3 has 16 amino acids. Germline V gives CDR1 MNHEY, CDR2 SVGAGI. With V trimmed by 4 bases and J by 2 bases, 6 bases remained unmatched. The CDR3 coding sequence is TGTGCCAGCAGTTCTTACAGACAGGGGGCTGGAAACACCATATATTTT. Protein: CASSSYRQGAGNTIYF.

For this clone: The germline gene is not matched at one end of the junction; a read error may be the cause. The chain joins TRBV9 to TRBJ2-3; D not resolved. Germline V gives CDR1 SGDLS, CDR2 YYNGEE. CDR3 size: 15 residues. This chain's CDR3 is CATSAFSSSTDTQYF. CDR3 nucleotides: TGTGCCACCAGCGCATTCAGTTCTAGCACAGATACGCAGTATTTT.

CDR3 DNA: TGTGCCAGCAGCTTAGCGGGCCTAGCGGGAGTCGGCGGGGAGCTGTTTTTT. This encodes CASSLAGLAGVGGELFF. The chain uses TRBV7-2 and TRBJ2-2; 10 bases map to TRBD2. The CDR3 is 17 amino acids. J gave up 7 bases and V 0 bases, and 8 bases lay outside the gene matches. The germline gives CDR1 SGHTA, CDR2 FQGNSA.

This sequence joins TRBV28 and TRBJ1-2; 8 nucleotides agree with TRBD1. Germline CDR1 MDHEN, CDR2 SYDVKM. V lost 6 bases, J lost 3 bases, and 15 bases stayed unmatched. This CDR3 comprises 17 residues. For the CDR3, the DNA is TGTGCCAGCAGCCCGATCCAAGGTTCAGGGGGCGACTATGGCTACACCTTC. Amino acid sequence: CASSPIQGSGGDYGYTF.

This chain uses TRBV19 with TRBJ2-5; 8 bases are shared with TRBD1. The ends lost 6 bases at V and 5 bases at J; junction bases unmatched: 5. Germline lookup yields CDR1 LNHDA and CDR2 SQIVND (reference sequence). This CDR3 spans 13 amino acids. In DNA, the CDR3 is TGTGCCAGTAGCTCAGGGGGCAGGGAGACCCAGTACTTC. It codes for CASSSGGRETQYF.

This chain links TRBV2 with TRBJ2-3; perhaps TRBD2 as D (5 bases). CDR3 length equals 17 residues. Trimming removed 3 bases from V and 2 bases from J, with 18 bases in between. Germline assignment: CDR1 SNHLY and CDR2 FYNNEI. The CDR3 sequence is CASSDLGFSADTDTQYF. The CDR3 DNA reads TGTGCCAGCAGTGATTTGGGGTTTAGCGCAGACACAGATACGCAGTATTTT.

The gene calls are TRBV28 and TRBJ1-2; maybe TRBD1 (5 bases). The germline V gene has CDR1 MDHEN and CDR2 SYDVKM. Trimming took off 5 bases at V and 8 bases at J, with 12 bases between the two ends. The CDR3 sequence is 12 residues long. CDR3 in amino acids: CASSKRGDGYTF. CDR3 DNA sequence: TGTGCCAGCAGTAAAAGGGGCGACGGCTACACCTTC.

V and J are TRBV30 and TRBJ2-5, with 7 bases identical to TRBD1. V was pared by 1 base and J by 5 bases, with 4 bases of the junction left unmatched. There are 13 residues in the CDR3. CDR1 and CDR2 (germline): GTSNPN, SVGIG (reference sequence). The CDR3 loop reads CAWSGQGRETQYF. The CDR3 DNA follows: TGTGCCTGGAGTGGACAGGGACGGGAGACCCAGTACTTC. The full variable domain, completed using reference TRBV30 and TRBJ2-5, is SQTIHQWPATLVQPVGSPLSLECTVEGTSNPNLYWYRQAAGRGLQLLFYSVGIGQISSEVPQNLSASRPQDRQFILSSKKLLLSDSGFYLCAWSGQGRETQYFGPGTRLLVL.

V usage is TRBV6-4 and J usage is TRBJ1-1; D is undetermined. The germline CDR1 and CDR2 sequences are MRHNA and SNTAGT. V lost 6 bases to trimming and J lost 11 bases, with 19 bases between them. The CDR3 loop spans 13 amino acids. This CDR3 is CASSEAEGLRAFF. DNA of the CDR3: TGTGCCAGCAGCGAGGCCGAGGGCTTGAGGGCTTTCTTT.

This clone was found a few times. This chain joins TRBV30 and TRBJ1-5; D ambiguous. The CDR3 loop spans 13 amino acids. Germline CDR1 reads GTSNPN; CDR2 reads SVGIG (reference sequence). V was pared by 2 bases and J by 7 bases, with 12 bases between. In DNA form, the CDR3 reads TGTGCCTGGAGTAGCGGGCGATTACAGCCCCAGCATTTT. Translation: CAWSSGRLQPQHF.

The chain is built from TRBV3-1 (or the pseudogene TRBV3-2) and TRBJ1-3; D gene ambiguous. Between the trimmed V and J ends, which lost 4 bases and 1 base, there was a span of 8 bases. Germline CDR1 is LGHDT and CDR2 is YNNKEL (reference sequence). This CDR3 is 14 amino acids long. CDR3 bases: TGTGCCAGCAGCCCGACACATTCTGGAAACACCATATATTTT. This codes for CASSPTHSGNTIYF.

The rearrangement joins TRBV14 to TRBJ2-5; 8 bases fit TRBD2. CDR3 length equals 15 residues. Trimming cost V 1 base and J 5 bases; bases outside gene matches: 6. Per the germline V gene, CDR1 is SGHDN and CDR2 is FVKESK. CDR3 nucleotide sequence: TGTGCCAGCAGCCAAGGGCGCGGGAGGTTGGAGACCCAGTACTTC. Translated, it gives CASSQGRGRLETQYF.

This clone showed up just once. The J gene is TRBJ2-2, the V gene TRBV29-1; 14 bases fit TRBD2. Losses at the gene ends were 7 bases for V and 6 bases for J; bases not matched to a gene: 4. The CDR3 covers 14 residues. Germline CDR1 and CDR2: SQVTM and ANQGSEA. The CDR3, as DNA: TGCAGCGCCGGACTAGCGGGAGGAGCCGGGGAGCTGTTTTTT. Translating it yields CSAGLAGGAGELFF.

V usage is TRBV29-1 and J usage is TRBJ2-5; TRBD2 might be the D (5 bases). This CDR3 has 12 amino acids. Trimming cost V 3 bases and J 5 bases, with 10 bases left between them. The germline V gene encodes CDR1 SQVTM and CDR2 ANQGSEA. DNA of the CDR3: TGCAGCGTTGATCGGGGTGGGGAGACCCAGTACTTC. This translates into CSVDRGGETQYF. The full variable domain, with the rest looked up from reference TRBV29-1 and TRBJ2-5, is SAVISQKPSRDICQRGTSLTIQCQVDSQVTMMFWYRQQPGQSLTLIATANQGSEATYESGFVIDKFPISRPNLTFSTLTVSNMSPEDSSIYLCSVDRGGETQYFGPGTRLLVL.

The J gene is TRBJ1-1, the V gene TRBV6-2 or TRBV6-3, with 9 bases lining up with TRBD1. Per germline, CDR1 MNHEY and CDR2 SVGEGT. CDR3 length: 17 residues. V gave up 2 bases and J gave up 0 bases; unmatched junction bases: 7. This CDR3 is CASSYVRGQGLNTEAFF. The CDR3 nucleotides read TGTGCCAGCAGTTACGTTCGGGGACAGGGCTTGAACACTGAAGCTTTCTTT.

The chain joins TRBV18 to TRBJ1-3; D unclear. The CDR3 is 16 residues long. CDR1 KGHSH and CDR2 LQKENI come from the germline V gene. Trimming cost V 3 bases and J 0 bases, with 12 bases left between them. CDR3 DNA sequence: TGTGCCAGCTCACCGGTTTCAGACTTCTCTGGAAACACCATATATTTT. Translation gives CASSPVSDFSGNTIYF.